The entry that follows covers one TCR beta chain sequence. Germline values: CDR1 DFQATT, CDR2 SNEGSKA (reference sequence). This CDR3 has 13 amino acids. J lost 5 bases, V lost 3 bases, and 6 bases had no gene match. This entry is derived from a study of CD8 T cells in Susac syndrome. Random hexamers were used to reverse transcribe roughly 0.45 to 1 ug of RNA. The CDR3 of TCR beta was amplified by immunoSEQ multiplex PCR across 54 Vbeta and 13 Jbeta. Via MiXCR, TCRdb re-called the immunoSEQ multiplex PCR reads, giving one row per CDR3 protein. Of about 200,000 distinct CDR3 sequences detected, 85% to 95% appear once; the ten largest clones hold 0.082%.

This rearrangement joins TRBV20-1 to TRBJ2-5; 7 bases are shared with TRBD1. The receptor comes from a human donor with multiple sclerosis. The material sequenced was CD4+ T cells from PBMCs. CDR3 DNA: TGCAGTGCTAGTGATGGGACAGCCGAGACCCAGTACTTC. Translation gives CSASDGTAETQYF.